This record covers a single T cell receptor beta chain. The antigen is undetermined. Patients with autoimmune history or systemic immunosuppression were excluded. The sample comes from a study of OX40 agonist ivuxolimab in advanced cancers. Study overall: Previous treatment with anti-PD-1, anti-PD-L1 or anti-CTLA-4 therapy was allowed; 40% had received some. Whole-study findings and limits: Expanded peripheral T-cell antigen specificity went undetermined. Clonal expansion by week 6 occurred in CD4+ and CD8+ blood T cells (at 0.1 to 3.0 mg/kg).

Clones were read by immunoSEQ multiplex PCR, and TCRdb kept only the in-frame ones, dropping some. Of tens of thousands of clones in the sample, about 88% were seen once. Trimming took 5 bases from V and 3 from J, leaving 24 bases between them. This CDR3 is 18 amino acids long. Germline CDR1 reads MDHEN; CDR2 reads SYDVKM. The sequence came from an adult with an advanced solid tumor such as melanoma, head and neck, liver or kidney cancer. This chain links TRBV28 with TRBJ2-3, with D maybe TRBD2 (6 bases). This specimen was CD4+ or CD8+ T cells sorted from blood, taken in a trial of the OX40 agonist ivuxolimab. In nucleotides, the CDR3 is TGTGCCAGCAGTGGTACCGGGACTCCTCTAATTTCTACAGATACGCAGTATTTT. It codes for CASSGTGTPLISTDTQYF.